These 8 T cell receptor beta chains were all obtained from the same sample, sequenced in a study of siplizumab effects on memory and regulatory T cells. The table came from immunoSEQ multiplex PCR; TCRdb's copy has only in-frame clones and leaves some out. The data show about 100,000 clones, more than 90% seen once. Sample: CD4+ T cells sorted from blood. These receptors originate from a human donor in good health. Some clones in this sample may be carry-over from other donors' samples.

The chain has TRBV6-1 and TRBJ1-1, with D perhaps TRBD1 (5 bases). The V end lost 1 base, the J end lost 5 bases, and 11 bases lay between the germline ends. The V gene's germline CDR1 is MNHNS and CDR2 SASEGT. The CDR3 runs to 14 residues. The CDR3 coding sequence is TGTGCCAGCAGTGAAGTGGGTGGGGGTACTGAAGCTTTCTTT. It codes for CASSEVGGGTEAFF.

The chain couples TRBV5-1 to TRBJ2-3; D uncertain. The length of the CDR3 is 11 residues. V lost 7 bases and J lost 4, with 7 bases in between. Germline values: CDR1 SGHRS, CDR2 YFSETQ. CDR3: CASGVADTQYF. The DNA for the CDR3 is TGCGCCAGCGGGGTAGCAGATACGCAGTATTTT.

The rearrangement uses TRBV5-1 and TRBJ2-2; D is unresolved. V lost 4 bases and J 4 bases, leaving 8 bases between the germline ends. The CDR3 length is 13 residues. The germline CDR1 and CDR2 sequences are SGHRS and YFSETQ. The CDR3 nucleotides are TGCGCCAGCAGCCGATCGAGCACCGGGGAGCTGTTTTTT. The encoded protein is CASSRSSTGELFF.

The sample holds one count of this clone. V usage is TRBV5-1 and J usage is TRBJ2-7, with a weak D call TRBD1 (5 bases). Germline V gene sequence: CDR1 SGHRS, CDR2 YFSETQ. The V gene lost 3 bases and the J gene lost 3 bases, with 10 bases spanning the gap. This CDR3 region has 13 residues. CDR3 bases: TGCGCCAGCAGCTCCGACAGAATCTACGAGCAGTACTTC. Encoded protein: CASSSDRIYEQYF.

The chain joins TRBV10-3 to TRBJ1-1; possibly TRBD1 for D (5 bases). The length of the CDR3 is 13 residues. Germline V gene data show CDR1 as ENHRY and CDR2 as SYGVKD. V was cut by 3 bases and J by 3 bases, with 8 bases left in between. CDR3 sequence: CAISEDRDTEAFF. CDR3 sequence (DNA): TGTGCCATCAGTGAAGACAGAGACACTGAAGCTTTCTTT.

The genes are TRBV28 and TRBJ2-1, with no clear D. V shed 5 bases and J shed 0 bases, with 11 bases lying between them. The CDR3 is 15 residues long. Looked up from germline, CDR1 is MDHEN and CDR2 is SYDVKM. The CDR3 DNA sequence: TGTGCCAGCAGTCCCCTCAGGAGCTCCTACAATGAGCAGTTCTTC. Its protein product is CASSPLRSSYNEQFF.

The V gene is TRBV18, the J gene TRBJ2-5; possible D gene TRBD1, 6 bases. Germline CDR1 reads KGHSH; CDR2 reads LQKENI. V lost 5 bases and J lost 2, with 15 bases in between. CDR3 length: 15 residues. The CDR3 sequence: CASSITGKHQETQYF. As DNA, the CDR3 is TGTGCCAGCTCAATTACAGGGAAACATCAAGAGACCCAGTACTTC. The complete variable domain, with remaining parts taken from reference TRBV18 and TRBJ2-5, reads NAGVMQNPRHLVRRRGQEARLRCSPMKGHSHVYWYRQLPEEGLKFMVYLQKENIIDESGMPKERFSAEFPKEGPSILRIQQVVRGDSAAYFCASSITGKHQETQYFGPGTRLLVL.

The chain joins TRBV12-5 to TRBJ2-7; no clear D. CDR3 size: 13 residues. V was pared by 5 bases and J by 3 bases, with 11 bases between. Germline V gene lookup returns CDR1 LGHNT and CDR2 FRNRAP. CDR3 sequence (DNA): TGTGCTAGTGGTGCCGGAATTGGCTACGAGCAGTACTTC. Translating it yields CASGAGIGYEQYF.